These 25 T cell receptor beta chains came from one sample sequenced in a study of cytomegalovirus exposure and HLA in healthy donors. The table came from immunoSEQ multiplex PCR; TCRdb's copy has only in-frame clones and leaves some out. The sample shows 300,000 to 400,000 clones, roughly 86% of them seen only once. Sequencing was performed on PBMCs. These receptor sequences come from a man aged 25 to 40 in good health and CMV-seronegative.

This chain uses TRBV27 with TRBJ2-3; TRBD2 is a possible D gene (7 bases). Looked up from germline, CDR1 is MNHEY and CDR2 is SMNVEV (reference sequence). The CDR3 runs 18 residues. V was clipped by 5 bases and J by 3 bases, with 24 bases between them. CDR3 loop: CASSTWGGKSGSTDTQYF. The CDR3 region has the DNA TGTGCCAGCAGTACCTGGGGGGGCAAATCAGGGAGTACAGATACGCAGTATTTT.

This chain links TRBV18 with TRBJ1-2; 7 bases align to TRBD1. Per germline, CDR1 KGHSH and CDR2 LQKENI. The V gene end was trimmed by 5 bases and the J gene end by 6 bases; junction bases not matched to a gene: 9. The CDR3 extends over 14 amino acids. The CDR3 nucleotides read TGTGCCAGCTCAGAGGACAGGTCAGAGAATGGCTACACCTTC. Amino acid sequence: CASSEDRSENGYTF.

DNA for the CDR3: TGTGCCAGCAGTGAAGGACCCGGGACAGGGGGCAGAGAGCAGTACTTC. Encoded protein: CASSEGPGTGGREQYF. The chain couples TRBV6-1 to TRBJ2-7; TRBD1 matches 12 bases. Per germline, CDR1 MNHNS and CDR2 SASEGT. The J segment lost 7 bases and the V segment lost 1 base, leaving 8 bases of the junction unmatched. The CDR3 is 16 residues long.

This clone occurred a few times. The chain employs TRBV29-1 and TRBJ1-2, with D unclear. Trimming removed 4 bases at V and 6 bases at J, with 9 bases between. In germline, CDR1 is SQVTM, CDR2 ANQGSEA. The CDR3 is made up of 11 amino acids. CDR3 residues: CSVAVFDGYTF. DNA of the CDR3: TGCAGCGTTGCTGTGTTTGATGGCTACACCTTC.

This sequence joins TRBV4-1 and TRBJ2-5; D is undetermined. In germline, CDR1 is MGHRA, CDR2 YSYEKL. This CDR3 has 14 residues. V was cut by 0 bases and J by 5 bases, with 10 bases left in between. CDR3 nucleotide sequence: TGCGCCAGCAGCCAAGACAGAGAGGTCGAGACCCAGTACTTC. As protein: CASSQDREVETQYF.

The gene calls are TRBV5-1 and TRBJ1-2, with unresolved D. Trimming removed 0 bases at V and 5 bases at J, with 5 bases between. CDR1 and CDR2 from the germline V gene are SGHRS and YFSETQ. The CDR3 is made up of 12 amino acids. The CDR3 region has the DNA TGCGCCAGCAGCTTGGACACGTATGGCTACACCTTC. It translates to CASSLDTYGYTF.

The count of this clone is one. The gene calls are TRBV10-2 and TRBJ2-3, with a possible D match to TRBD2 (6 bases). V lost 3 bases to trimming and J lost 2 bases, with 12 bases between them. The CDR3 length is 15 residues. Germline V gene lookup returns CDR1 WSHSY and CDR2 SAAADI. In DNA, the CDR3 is TGCGCCAGCAGTGATTTCCTAGCGACCACAGATACGCAGTATTTT. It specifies CASSDFLATTDTQYF.

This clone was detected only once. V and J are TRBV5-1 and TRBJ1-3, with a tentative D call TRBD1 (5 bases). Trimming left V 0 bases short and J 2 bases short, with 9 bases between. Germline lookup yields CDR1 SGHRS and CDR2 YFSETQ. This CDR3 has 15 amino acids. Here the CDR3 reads CASSLVGQAGNTIYF. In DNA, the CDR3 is TGCGCCAGCAGCTTGGTGGGGCAAGCTGGAAACACCATATATTTT.

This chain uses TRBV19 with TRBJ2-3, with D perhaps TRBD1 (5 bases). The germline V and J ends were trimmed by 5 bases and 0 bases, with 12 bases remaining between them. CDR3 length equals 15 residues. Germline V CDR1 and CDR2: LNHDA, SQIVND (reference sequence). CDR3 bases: TGTGCCAGTAGTTCGCAGGGATTGAGCACAGATACGCAGTATTTT. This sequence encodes CASSSQGLSTDTQYF.

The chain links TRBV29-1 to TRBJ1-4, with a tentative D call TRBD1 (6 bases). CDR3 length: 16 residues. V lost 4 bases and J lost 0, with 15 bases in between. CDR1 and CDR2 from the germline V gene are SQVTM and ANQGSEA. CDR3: CSVVDQGPATNEKLFF. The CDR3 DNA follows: TGCAGCGTTGTAGACCAGGGGCCGGCAACTAATGAAAAACTGTTTTTT.

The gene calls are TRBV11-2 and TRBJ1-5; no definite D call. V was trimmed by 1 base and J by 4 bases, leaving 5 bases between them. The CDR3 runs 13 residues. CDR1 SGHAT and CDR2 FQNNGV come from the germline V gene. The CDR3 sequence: CASSLGQNQPQHF. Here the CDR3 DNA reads TGTGCCAGCAGCTTAGGACAAAATCAGCCCCAGCATTTT.

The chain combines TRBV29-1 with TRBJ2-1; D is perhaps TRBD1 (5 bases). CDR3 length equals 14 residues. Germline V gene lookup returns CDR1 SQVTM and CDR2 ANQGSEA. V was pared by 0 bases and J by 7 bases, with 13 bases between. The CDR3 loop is CSVEESGMANEQFF. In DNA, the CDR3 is TGCAGCGTTGAAGAGTCAGGGATGGCGAATGAGCAGTTCTTC.

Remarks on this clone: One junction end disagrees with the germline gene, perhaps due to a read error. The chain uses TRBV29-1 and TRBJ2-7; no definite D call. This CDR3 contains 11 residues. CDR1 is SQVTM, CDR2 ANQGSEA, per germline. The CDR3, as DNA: TGCAACGTTGTGTTCGAGAACGAGCAGTACTTC. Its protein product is CNVVFENEQYF.

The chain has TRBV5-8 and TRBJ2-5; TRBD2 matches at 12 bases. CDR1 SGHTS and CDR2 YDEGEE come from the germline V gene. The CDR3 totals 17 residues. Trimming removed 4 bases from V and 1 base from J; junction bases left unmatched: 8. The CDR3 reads CASSLGTSGFIQETQYF. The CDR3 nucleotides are TGTGCCAGCAGCCTAGGGACTAGCGGGTTTATCCAAGAGACCCAGTACTTC.

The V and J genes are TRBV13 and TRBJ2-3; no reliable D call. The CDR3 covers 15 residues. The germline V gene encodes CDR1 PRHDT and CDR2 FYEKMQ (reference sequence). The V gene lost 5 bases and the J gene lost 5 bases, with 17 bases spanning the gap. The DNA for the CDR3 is TGTGCCAGCAGCCCGCTAGGAGCCGAAGGAGATACGCAGTATTTT. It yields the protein CASSPLGAEGDTQYF.

CDR3 in amino acids: CASSQEKQGSGNTIYF. The CDR3 nucleotides are TGTGCCAGCAGCCAAGAGAAACAGGGCAGTGGAAACACCATATATTTT. This sequence joins TRBV4-2 and TRBJ1-3, with TRBD1 as a possible D gene (6 bases). V lost 0 bases and J lost 3, with 12 bases in between. Germline V gives CDR1 LGHNA, CDR2 YNFKEQ. This CDR3 spans 16 amino acids.

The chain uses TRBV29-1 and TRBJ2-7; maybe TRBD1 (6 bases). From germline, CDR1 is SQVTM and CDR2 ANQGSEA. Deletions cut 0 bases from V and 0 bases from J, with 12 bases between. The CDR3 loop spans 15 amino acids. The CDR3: CSVEDYTGSSYEQYF. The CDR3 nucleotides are TGCAGCGTTGAAGATTATACAGGGAGCTCCTACGAGCAGTACTTC.

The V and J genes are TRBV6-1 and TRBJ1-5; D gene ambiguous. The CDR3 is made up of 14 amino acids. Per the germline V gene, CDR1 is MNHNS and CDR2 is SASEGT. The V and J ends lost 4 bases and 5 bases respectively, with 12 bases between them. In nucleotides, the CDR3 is TGTGCCAGCAGTGTAGTAAAAAGAGATCAGCCCCAGCATTTT. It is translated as CASSVVKRDQPQHF.

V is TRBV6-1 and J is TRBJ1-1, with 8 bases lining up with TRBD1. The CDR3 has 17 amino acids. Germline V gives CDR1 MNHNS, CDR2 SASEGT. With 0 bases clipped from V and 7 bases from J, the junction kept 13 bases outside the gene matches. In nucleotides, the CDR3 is TGTGCCAGCAGTGAAGCTGGGAGGGGGCAGGGGGCTTTTGAAGCTTTCTTT. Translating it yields CASSEAGRGQGAFEAFF.

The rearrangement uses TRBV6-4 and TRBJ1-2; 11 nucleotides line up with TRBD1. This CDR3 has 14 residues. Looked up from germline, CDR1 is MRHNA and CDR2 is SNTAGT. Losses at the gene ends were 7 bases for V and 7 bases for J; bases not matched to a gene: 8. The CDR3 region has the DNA TGTGCCAGCACCCAGGACAGGGGGCTTGGTGGCTACACCTTC. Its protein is CASTQDRGLGGYTF.

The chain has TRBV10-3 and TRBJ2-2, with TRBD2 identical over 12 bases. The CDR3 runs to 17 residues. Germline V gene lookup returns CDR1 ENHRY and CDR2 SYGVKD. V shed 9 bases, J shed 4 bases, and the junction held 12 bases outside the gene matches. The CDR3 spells CAILPASGGAATGELFF. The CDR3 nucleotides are TGTGCCATTCTCCCGGCTAGCGGGGGGGCAGCCACCGGGGAGCTGTTTTTT.

The DNA of the CDR3 is TGTGCCAGCAGTCTCACTACTAGCACAGATACGCAGTATTTT. This gives the protein CASSLTTSTDTQYF. This sequence joins TRBV28 and TRBJ2-3; no definite D call. V lost 5 bases and J 0 bases, leaving 9 bases between the germline ends. Looked up from germline, CDR1 is MDHEN and CDR2 is SYDVKM. This CDR3 region has 14 residues.

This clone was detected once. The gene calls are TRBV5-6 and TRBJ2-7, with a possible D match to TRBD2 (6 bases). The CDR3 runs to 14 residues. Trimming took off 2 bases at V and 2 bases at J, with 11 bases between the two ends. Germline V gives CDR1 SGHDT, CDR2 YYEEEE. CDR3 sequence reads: CASSFQGEAYEQYF. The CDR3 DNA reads TGTGCCAGCAGCTTCCAAGGGGAGGCCTACGAGCAGTACTTC.

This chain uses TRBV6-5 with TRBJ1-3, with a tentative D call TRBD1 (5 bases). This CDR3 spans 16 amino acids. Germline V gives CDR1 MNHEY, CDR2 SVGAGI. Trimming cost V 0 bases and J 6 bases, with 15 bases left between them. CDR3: CASSYSMRSGVNTIYF. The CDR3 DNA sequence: TGTGCCAGCAGTTACTCGATGCGATCGGGGGTAAACACCATATATTTT.

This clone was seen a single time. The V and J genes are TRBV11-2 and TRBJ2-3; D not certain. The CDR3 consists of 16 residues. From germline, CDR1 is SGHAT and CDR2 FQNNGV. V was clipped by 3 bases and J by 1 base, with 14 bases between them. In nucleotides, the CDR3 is TGTGCCAGCAGCTTTTCATCCTCCGGAGGCACAGATACGCAGTATTTT. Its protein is CASSFSSSGGTDTQYF.